This entry lists 2 T cell receptor beta chains sequenced from one sample in a study of blood T cell repertoires in COVID-19. Sequencing was performed with immunoSEQ multiplex PCR; in TCRdb, only in-frame clones are kept and a portion is missing. The repertoire holds roughly 110,000 clones, 60% to 85% seen once, with 6.2% in the top ten. Sample: peripheral blood. These receptors were obtained from a man at least 80 years old with COVID-19, enrolled during active disease.

The rearrangement links TRBV2 to TRBJ2-2; 10 nucleotides match TRBD2. The V gene end was trimmed by 7 bases and the J gene end by 5 bases; junction bases not matched to a gene: 10. Germline V CDR1 and CDR2: SNHLY, FYNNEI. The CDR3 is 16 amino acids. CDR3 loop: CASTLPGLATTGELFF. CDR3 nucleotide sequence: TGTGCCAGCACCCTTCCGGGACTAGCGACTACCGGGGAGCTGTTTTTT.

In this sample, this clone turned up many times. The chain is built from TRBV28 and TRBJ2-7; no clear D gene. Germline CDR1 reads MDHEN; CDR2 reads SYDVKM. The CDR3 has 14 amino acids. The V end lost 2 bases, the J end lost 0 bases, and 8 bases lay between the germline ends. The CDR3 DNA sequence: TGTGCCAGCAGTTTACCCGACAACTCCTACGAGCAGTACTTC. It specifies CASSLPDNSYEQYF.